This is a list of T cell receptor beta chains from one sample in a study of blood T cells in healthy people across ages. TCRdb analysed the 5' RACE reads with MiXCR anew, one entry per CDR3 protein. This table has roughly 680,000 distinct CDR3 sequences, about 51% appearing once. Material: blood. Every receptor here comes from an elderly woman in good health. The CDR3 runs from the conserved cysteine through the conserved F or W. D genes are given only for firm matches. Rows may omit the clone size; those that give it use once, few, many or a size class.

J gene,V gene,D gene,clone size,CDR3 DNA,CDR3 protein
TRBJ1-1,TRBV29-1,TRBD1,NA,TGCAGCGGTGGAGAGGGGGCGGCGGCTTTCTTT,CSGGEGAAAFF
TRBJ2-5,TRBV28,NA,many,TGTGCCAGCAGTGTGCCTCACACCGAGACCCAGTACTTC,CASSVPHTETQYF
TRBJ1-5,TRBV20-1,NA,few,TGCAGTGCTAGAGGACAGAATTATCAGCCCCAGCATTTT,CSARGQNYQPQHF
TRBJ2-7,TRBV29-1,NA,few,TGCAGCGTCGGGACAGGGACTAGCTACGAGCAGTACTTC,CSVGTGTSYEQYF
TRBJ2-5,TRBV20-1,NA,few,TGCAGTGCTACCGGAGGGGGGCGAGTGGAGACCCAGTACTTC,CSATGGGRVETQYF
TRBJ2-7,TRBV6-1,TRBD1,few,TGTGCCAGCAGTGACACAGGGGGCCCTAACGCCTACGAGCAGTACTTC,CASSDTGGPNAYEQYF
TRBJ2-3,TRBV7-9,NA,few,TGTGCCAGCACCTCGGGGACTCGTCGTTCAGATACGCAGTATTTT,CASTSGTRRSDTQYF
TRBJ2-1,TRBV18,NA,NA,TGTGCCAGCTCACCCCAGAAGTACAATGAGCAGTTCTTC,CASSPQKYNEQFF
TRBJ2-5,TRBV7-9,TRBD1,many,TGTGCCATTTCGACAGGGCAGACCCAGTACTTC,CAISTGQTQYF
TRBJ2-1,TRBV21-1,NA,many,TGTGCCAGCAGCAAAGAAATAGGGACTTCGAGACCCAGCTCCTACAATGAGCAGTTCTTC,CASSKEIGTSRPSSYNEQFF
TRBJ2-7,TRBV2,NA,few,TGTGCCAGCAGTCAAGAGTTAACAGGGTACGAGCAGTACTTC,CASSQELTGYEQYF
TRBJ2-3,TRBV29-1,NA,many,TGCAGCGTTGAGGTCTCAGATACGCAGTATTTT,CSVEVSDTQYF
TRBJ1-5,TRBV27,NA,NA,TGTGCCAGCAGTTTAGCGGACAATCAGCCCCAGCATTTT,CASSLADNQPQHF
TRBJ2-2,TRBV5-1,NA,NA,TGCGCCAGCAGCTCCCCCAAGACCAACACCGGGGAGCTGTTTTTT,CASSSPKTNTGELFF
TRBJ1-1,TRBV27,NA,NA,TGTGCCAGCAGTCTCTCCCTCCTGGGGAACACTGAAGCTTTCTTT,CASSLSLLGNTEAFF
TRBJ2-3,TRBV6-6,TRBD2,NA,TGTGCCAGCAGTTCCCCCCAAGCGGGGGCCCGAAATACGCAGTATTTT,CASSSPQAGARNTQYF
TRBJ2-4,TRBV5-1,NA,few,TGCGCCAGCAGCCCGTGGACAGCTTCAAACATTCAGTACTTC,CASSPWTASNIQYF
TRBJ2-7,TRBV5-1,TRBD2,NA,TGCGCCAGCAGCTTTAACGGGGGGGAGATCTACGAGCAGTACTTC,CASSFNGGEIYEQYF
TRBJ1-1,TRBV5-1,NA,NA,TGCGCCAGCAGCTTGGACCAGGGTAACACTGAAGCTTTCTTT,CASSLDQGNTEAFF
TRBJ1-4,TRBV29-1,NA,once,TGCAGCATTGGAGGGCGATCCAATGAAAAACTGTTTTTT,CSIGGRSNEKLFF
TRBJ2-1,TRBV21-1,NA,many,TGTGCCAGCACCCGATGGGCGGGAGAGTACTCCTACAATGAGCAGTTCTTC,CASTRWAGEYSYNEQFF
TRBJ2-3,TRBV7-9,NA,once,TGTGTCAGCGGCGGGACCCGAGACACAGAGACGCAGTATTTT,CVSGGTRDTETQYF